This T cell receptor (beta chain) was profiled in a study of T-cell reconstitution after alpha-beta-depleted transplantation in children. Library preparation (for TCRbeta) was performed with unique molecular identifiers. TCRdb re-called the PCR reads through MiXCR, storing one row per CDR3 protein. The sample holds about 350,000 distinct CDR3 sequences; about 14% are singletons and the top ten take 4% to 5.5%. V lost 3 bases and J lost 1, with 7 bases in between. CDR3 size: 14 residues. Germline values: CDR1 MDHEN, CDR2 SYDVKM. The material was PBMCs, obtained from the stem cell graft. This chain connects TRBV28 to TRBJ1-3, with no clear D. The clonotype originates from a human donor who donated a stem cell graft to a child with Fanconi anemia. CDR3 protein: CASSFGHSGNTIYF. CDR3 sequence (DNA): TGTGCCAGCAGTTTTGGGCATTCTGGAAACACCATATATTTT.